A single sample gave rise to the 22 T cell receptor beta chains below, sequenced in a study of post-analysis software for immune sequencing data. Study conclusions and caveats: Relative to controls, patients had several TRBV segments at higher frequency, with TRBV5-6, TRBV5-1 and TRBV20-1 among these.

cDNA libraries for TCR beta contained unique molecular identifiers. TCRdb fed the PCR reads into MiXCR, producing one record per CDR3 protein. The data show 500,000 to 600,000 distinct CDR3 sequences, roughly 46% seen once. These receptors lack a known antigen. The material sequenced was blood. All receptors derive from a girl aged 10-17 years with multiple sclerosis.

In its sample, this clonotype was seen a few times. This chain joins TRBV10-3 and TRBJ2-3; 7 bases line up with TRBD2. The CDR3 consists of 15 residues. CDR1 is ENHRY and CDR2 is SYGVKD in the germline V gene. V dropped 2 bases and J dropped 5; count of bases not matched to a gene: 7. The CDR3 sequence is CAISEPSGHGDTQYF. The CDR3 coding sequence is TGTGCCATCAGTGAGCCTAGCGGCCATGGAGATACGCAGTATTTT.

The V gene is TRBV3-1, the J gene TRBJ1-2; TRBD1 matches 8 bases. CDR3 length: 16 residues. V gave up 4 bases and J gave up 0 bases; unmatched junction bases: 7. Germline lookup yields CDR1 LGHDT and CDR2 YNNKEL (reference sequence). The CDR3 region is CASSRRTGIPNYGYTF. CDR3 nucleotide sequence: TGTGCCAGCAGCCGACGGACAGGGATCCCTAACTATGGCTACACCTTC.

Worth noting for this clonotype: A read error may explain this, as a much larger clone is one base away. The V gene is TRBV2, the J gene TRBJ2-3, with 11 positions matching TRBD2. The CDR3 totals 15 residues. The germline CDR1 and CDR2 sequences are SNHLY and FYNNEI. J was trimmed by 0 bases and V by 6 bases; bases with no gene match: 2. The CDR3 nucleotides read TGTGCCAGCAGCCGGACTAGCGGGAGCACAGATACGCAGTATTTT. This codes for CASSRTSGSTDTQYF.

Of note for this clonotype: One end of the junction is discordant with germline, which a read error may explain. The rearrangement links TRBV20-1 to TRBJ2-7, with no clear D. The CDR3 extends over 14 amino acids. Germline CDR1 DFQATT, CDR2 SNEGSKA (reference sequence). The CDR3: CSASNYESSCEQYF. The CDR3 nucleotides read TGCAGTGCTAGTAACTACGAGAGCTCCTGCGAGCAGTACTTC.

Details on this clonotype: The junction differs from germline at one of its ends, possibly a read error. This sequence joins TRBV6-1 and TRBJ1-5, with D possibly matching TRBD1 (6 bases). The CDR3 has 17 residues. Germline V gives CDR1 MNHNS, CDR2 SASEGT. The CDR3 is CAGSREAGGPSNQPQHF. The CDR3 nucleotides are TGTGCCGGCAGCCGCGAAGCCGGGGGGCCCAGCAATCAGCCCCAGCATTTT.

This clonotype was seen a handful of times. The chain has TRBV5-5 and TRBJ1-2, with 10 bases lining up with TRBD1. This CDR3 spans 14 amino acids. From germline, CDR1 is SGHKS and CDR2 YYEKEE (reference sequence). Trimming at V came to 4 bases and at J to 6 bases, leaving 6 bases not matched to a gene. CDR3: CASSRDRGLDGYTF. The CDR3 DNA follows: TGTGCCAGCAGCCGGGACAGGGGACTCGATGGCTACACCTTC.

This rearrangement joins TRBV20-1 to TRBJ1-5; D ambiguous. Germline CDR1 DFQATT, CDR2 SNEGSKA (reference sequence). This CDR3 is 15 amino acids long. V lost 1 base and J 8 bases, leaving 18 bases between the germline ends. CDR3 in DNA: TGCAGTGCTAGAGGTCCGGGTCGGTCCTCGGAGCCCCAGCATTTT. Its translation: CSARGPGRSSEPQHF.

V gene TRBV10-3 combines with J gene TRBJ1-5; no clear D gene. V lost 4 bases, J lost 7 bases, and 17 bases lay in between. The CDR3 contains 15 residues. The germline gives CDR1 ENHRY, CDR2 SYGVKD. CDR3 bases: TGTGCCATCAGTGGGGAGGGAGAAAGGAGACAGCCCCAGCATTTT. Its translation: CAISGEGERRQPQHF.

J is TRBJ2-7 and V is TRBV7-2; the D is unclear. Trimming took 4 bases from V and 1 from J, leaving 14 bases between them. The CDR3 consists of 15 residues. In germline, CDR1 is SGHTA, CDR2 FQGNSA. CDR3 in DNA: TGTGCCAGCAGCTGGCGGCAGAGTCTTTCCTACGAGCAGTACTTC. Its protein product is CASSWRQSLSYEQYF.

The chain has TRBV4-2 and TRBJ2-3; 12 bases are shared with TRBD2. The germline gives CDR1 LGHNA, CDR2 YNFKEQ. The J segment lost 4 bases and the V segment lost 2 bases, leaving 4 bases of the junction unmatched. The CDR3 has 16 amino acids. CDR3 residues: CASSQTSSGGADTQYF. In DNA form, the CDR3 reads TGTGCCAGCAGCCAAACCTCTAGCGGGGGGGCAGATACGCAGTATTTT.

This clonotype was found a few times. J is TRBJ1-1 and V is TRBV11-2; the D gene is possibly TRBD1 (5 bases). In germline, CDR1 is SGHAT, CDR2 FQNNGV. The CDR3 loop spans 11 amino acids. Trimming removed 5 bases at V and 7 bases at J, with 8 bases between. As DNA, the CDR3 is TGTGCCAGCAGCGCAACAGGTGAAGCTTTCTTT. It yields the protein CASSATGEAFF.

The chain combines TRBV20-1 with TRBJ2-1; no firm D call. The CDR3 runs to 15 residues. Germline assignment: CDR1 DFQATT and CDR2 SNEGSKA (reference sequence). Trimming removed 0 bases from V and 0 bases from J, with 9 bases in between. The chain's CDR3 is CSAREPVSSYNEQFF. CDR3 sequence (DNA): TGCAGTGCTAGAGAACCGGTGAGCTCCTACAATGAGCAGTTCTTC.

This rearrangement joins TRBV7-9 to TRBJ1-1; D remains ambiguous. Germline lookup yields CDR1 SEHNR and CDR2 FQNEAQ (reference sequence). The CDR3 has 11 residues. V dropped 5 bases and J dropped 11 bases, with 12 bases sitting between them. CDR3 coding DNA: TGTGCCAGCAGCCAGACCCCCCACGCTTTCTTT. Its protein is CASSQTPHAFF.

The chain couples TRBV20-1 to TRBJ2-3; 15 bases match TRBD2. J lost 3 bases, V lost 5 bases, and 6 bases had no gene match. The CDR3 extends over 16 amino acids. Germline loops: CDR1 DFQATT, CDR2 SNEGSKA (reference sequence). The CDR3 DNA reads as TGCAGTGCTTCGAGGACTAGCGGGGGGGGAACAGATACGCAGTATTTT. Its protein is CSASRTSGGGTDTQYF.

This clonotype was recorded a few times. The CDR3 coding sequence is TGTGCCAGCAGTCTACGTAGCGGCTACACCTTC. This gives the protein CASSLRSGYTF. V and J are TRBV12-3 or TRBV12-4 and TRBJ1-2; D is undetermined. The CDR3 is made up of 11 amino acids. V gave up 5 bases and J gave up 8 bases, with 9 bases separating them.

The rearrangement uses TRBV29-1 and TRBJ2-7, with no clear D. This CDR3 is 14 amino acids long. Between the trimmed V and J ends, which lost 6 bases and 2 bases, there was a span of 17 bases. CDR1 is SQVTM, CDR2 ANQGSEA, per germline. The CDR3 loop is CSVVLPDAAYEQYF. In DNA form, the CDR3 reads TGCAGCGTGGTCCTCCCGGACGCGGCCTACGAGCAGTACTTC.

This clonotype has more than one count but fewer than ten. The CDR3 region has the DNA TGTGCCAGCAGCCAAGGGAAGGGGGCTTCCTACGAGCAGTACTTC. Amino acid sequence: CASSQGKGASYEQYF. The gene calls are TRBV7-7 and TRBJ2-7; TRBD1 aligns across 7 bases. Germline CDR1 reads SSHAT; CDR2 reads FNYEAQ (reference sequence). The CDR3 loop spans 15 amino acids. V shed 5 bases and J 1 base; nucleotides not matched to a gene: 8.

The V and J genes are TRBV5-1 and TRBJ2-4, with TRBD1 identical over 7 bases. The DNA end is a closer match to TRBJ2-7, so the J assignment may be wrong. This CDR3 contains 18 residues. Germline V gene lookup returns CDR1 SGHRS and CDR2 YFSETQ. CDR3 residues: CASSLGRGLQGFKYEQYF. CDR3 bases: TGCGCCAGCAGCTTGGGAAGGGGCTTACAGGGGTTTAAATACGAGCAGTACTTC.

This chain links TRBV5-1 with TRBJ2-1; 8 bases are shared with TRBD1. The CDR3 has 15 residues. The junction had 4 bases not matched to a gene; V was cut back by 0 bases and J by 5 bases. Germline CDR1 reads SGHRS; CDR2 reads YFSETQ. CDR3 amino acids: CASSLEDRENNEQFF. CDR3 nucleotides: TGCGCCAGCAGCTTGGAGGACAGGGAGAACAATGAGCAGTTCTTC.

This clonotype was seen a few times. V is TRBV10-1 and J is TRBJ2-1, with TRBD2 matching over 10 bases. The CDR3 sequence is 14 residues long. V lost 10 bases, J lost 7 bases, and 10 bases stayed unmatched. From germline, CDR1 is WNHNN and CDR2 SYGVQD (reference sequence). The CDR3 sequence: CANREASGSNEQFF. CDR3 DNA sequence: TGCGCCAACAGAGAAGCTAGCGGGAGTAATGAGCAGTTCTTC.

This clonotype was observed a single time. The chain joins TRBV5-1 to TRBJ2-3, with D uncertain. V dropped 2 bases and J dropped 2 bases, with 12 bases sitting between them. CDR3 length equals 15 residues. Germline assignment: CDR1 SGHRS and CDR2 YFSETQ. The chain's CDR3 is CASSFYRGDTDTQYF. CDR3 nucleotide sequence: TGCGCCAGCAGCTTTTACCGTGGAGACACAGATACGCAGTATTTT.

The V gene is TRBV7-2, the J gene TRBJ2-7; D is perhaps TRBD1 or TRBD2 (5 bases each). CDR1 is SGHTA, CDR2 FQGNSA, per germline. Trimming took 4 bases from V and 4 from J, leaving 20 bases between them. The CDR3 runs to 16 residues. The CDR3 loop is CASSSPPGPKPYEQYF. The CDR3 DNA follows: TGTGCCAGCAGCTCACCGCCGGGACCGAAACCTTACGAGCAGTACTTC.